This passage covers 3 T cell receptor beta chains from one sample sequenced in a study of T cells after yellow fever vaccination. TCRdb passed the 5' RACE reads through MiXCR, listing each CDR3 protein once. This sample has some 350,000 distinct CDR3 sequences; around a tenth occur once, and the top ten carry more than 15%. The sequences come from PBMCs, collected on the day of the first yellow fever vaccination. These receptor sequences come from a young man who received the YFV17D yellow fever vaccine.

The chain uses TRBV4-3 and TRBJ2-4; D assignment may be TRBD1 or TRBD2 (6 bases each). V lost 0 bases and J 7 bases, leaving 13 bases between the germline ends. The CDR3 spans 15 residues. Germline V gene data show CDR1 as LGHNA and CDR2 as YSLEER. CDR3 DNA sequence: TGCGCCAGCAGCCAAGACGTCCGGGGGCTTAACATTCAGTACTTC. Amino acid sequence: CASSQDVRGLNIQYF.

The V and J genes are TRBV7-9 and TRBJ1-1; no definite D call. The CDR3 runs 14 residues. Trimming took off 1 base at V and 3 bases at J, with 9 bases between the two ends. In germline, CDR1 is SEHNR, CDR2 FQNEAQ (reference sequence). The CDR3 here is CASSLVAGHTEAFF. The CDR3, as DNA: TGTGCCAGCAGCTTAGTAGCAGGACACACTGAAGCTTTCTTT. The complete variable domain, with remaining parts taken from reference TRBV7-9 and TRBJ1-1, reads DTGVSQNPRHKITKRGQNVTFRCDPISEHNRLYWYRQTLGQGPEFLTYFQNEAQLEKSRLLSDRFSAERPKGSFSTLEIQRTEQGDSAMYLCASSLVAGHTEAFFGQGTRLTVV.

The CDR3, as DNA: TGCGCCAGCAGTTCGGGACACCCGAACCAAGAGACCCAGTACTTC. Its translation is CASSSGHPNQETQYF. This chain uses TRBV5-1 with TRBJ2-5; possible D gene TRBD1, 6 bases. This CDR3 contains 15 residues. The germline CDR1 and CDR2 sequences are SGHRS and YFSETQ. Trimming left V 5 bases short and J 0 bases short, with 14 bases between. Supplemented by reference TRBV5-1 and TRBJ2-5, the full variable domain reads KAGVTQTPRYLIKTRGQQVTLSCSPISGHRSVSWYQQTPGQGLQFLFEYFSETQRNKGNFPGRFSGRQFSNSRSEMNVSTLELGDSALYLCASSSGHPNQETQYFGPGTRLLVL.